What follows are 18 T cell receptor beta chains derived from one specimen sequenced in a study of blood T cell repertoires in COVID-19. Sequencing used immunoSEQ multiplex PCR; TCRdb keeps in-frame clones, though not all of them. The profile shows about 130,000 clones, under 95% of them singletons. Sequencing used peripheral blood. The source of these receptors is a man aged 50-60 years with active COVID-19.

This rearrangement joins TRBV11-2 to TRBJ1-6, with a tentative D call TRBD1 (5 bases). CDR3 length: 13 residues. Per the germline V gene, CDR1 is SGHAT and CDR2 is FQNNGV. The V gene lost 3 bases and the J gene lost 10 bases, with 10 bases spanning the gap. The chain's CDR3 is CASSFGGQSPLHF. The DNA for the CDR3 is TGTGCCAGCAGCTTCGGCGGACAATCACCCCTCCACTTT.

The chain employs TRBV5-1 and TRBJ2-3, with D perhaps TRBD2 (6 bases). The CDR3 contains 17 residues. In germline, CDR1 is SGHRS, CDR2 YFSETQ. The ends were cut back, 4 bases at V and 4 bases at J, with 22 bases in the middle. The CDR3: CASSRQMRAGGADTQYF. CDR3 nucleotide sequence: TGCGCCAGCAGCCGCCAAATGAGGGCCGGGGGAGCAGATACGCAGTATTTT.

This chain joins TRBV19 and TRBJ2-7; the D is unclear. Germline V gene sequence: CDR1 LNHDA, CDR2 SQIVND (reference sequence). The CDR3 has 13 amino acids. V lost 5 bases and J 3 bases, leaving 11 bases between the germline ends. This chain's CDR3 is CASSPTTHYEQYF. In DNA, the CDR3 is TGTGCCAGTAGTCCCACGACTCACTACGAGCAGTACTTC.

V is TRBV19 and J is TRBJ2-5; 7 positions match TRBD2. In germline, CDR1 is LNHDA, CDR2 SQIVND (reference sequence). The CDR3 extends over 13 amino acids. Trimming cost V 4 bases and J 1 base; bases outside gene matches: 0. CDR3 sequence reads: CASSTSGQETQYF. CDR3 sequence (DNA): TGTGCCAGTAGTACTAGCGGCCAAGAGACCCAGTACTTC.

The chain couples TRBV23-1 to TRBJ1-5; D might be TRBD1 (5 bases). TRBV23-1 is classed as an ORF, of uncertain function. The CDR3 contains 18 residues. Trimming removed 2 bases at V and 0 bases at J, with 17 bases between. This chain's CDR3 is CASSQPHCGQNSNQPQHF. CDR3 DNA: TGCGCCAGCAGTCAACCCCACTGCGGACAAAATAGCAATCAGCCCCAGCATTTT.

The rearrangement uses TRBV3-1 (or the pseudogene TRBV3-2) and TRBJ2-7; 7 bases are shared with TRBD1. V was pared by 5 bases and J by 0 bases, with 4 bases of the junction left unmatched. This CDR3 comprises 14 residues. The germline gives CDR1 LGHDT, CDR2 YNNKEL (reference sequence). The CDR3 loop reads CASSVGTASYEQYF. Written as DNA, the CDR3 is TGTGCCAGCAGCGTGGGGACAGCCTCCTACGAGCAGTACTTC.

For this clone: The identical CDR3 is also encoded by other nucleotide sequences in the sample. The chain combines TRBV6-5 with TRBJ2-1, with TRBD2 matching over 7 bases. Germline V gene data show CDR1 as MNHEY and CDR2 as SVGAGI. The V and J ends lost 2 bases and 0 bases, in that order; junction bases with no gene match: 1. This CDR3 spans 15 amino acids. The CDR3 bases are TGTGCCAGCAGTTACGGCGGGAGCTCCTACAATGAGCAGTTCTTC. Residues: CASSYGGSSYNEQFF.

The V and J genes are TRBV5-1 and TRBJ2-5; 7 bases are shared with TRBD1. Germline CDR1 is SGHRS and CDR2 is YFSETQ. The CDR3 extends over 14 amino acids. Trimming cost V 7 bases and J 1 base; bases outside gene matches: 7. The CDR3 region is CASRLGDSQETQYF. In DNA form, the CDR3 reads TGCGCCAGCCGCCTGGGGGACAGCCAAGAGACCCAGTACTTC.

This chain joins TRBV7-9 and TRBJ2-1; D uncertain. Trimming left V 5 bases short and J 1 base short, with 15 bases between. Per germline, CDR1 SEHNR and CDR2 FQNEAQ (reference sequence). This CDR3 has 16 residues. The CDR3: CASSLSKSMSYNEQFF. The CDR3 coding sequence is TGTGCCAGCAGCCTATCGAAGTCAATGTCCTACAATGAGCAGTTCTTC.

This rearrangement joins TRBV9 to TRBJ2-7; TRBD2 agrees at 14 bases. Germline V CDR1 and CDR2: SGDLS, YYNGEE. The V segment lost 3 bases and the J segment 5 bases; nucleotides outside the gene matches: 4. CDR3 length equals 15 residues. In nucleotides, the CDR3 is TGTGCCAGCAGCGGACGGACTAGCGGGAGGCACGAGCAGTACGTC. Translating it yields CASSGRTSGRHEQYV.

This chain joins TRBV12-5 and TRBJ2-1; TRBD2 might be the D (5 bases). Germline loops: CDR1 LGHNT, CDR2 FRNRAP. The CDR3 sequence is 16 residues long. V shed 4 bases and J shed 10 bases, with 23 bases lying between them. The CDR3 here is CASGSQGGALLQEQFF. The CDR3 DNA follows: TGTGCTAGTGGTTCCCAAGGAGGTGCCCTTCTACAGGAGCAGTTCTTC.

The chain employs TRBV5-1 and TRBJ2-2, with D tentatively TRBD1 (5 bases). Deletions cut 2 bases from V and 6 bases from J, with 11 bases between. CDR1 is SGHRS and CDR2 is YFSETQ in the germline V gene. The CDR3 runs 14 residues. The CDR3 region has the DNA TGCGCCAGCAGCTTACGTCAGGGTGCCGGGGAGCTGTTTTTT. Translation: CASSLRQGAGELFF.

V usage is TRBV7-3 and J usage is TRBJ1-2; D is possibly TRBD1 (6 bases). This CDR3 comprises 14 residues. V was pared by 5 bases and J by 1 base, with 11 bases between. Germline V CDR1 and CDR2: SGHTA, FQGTGA. This CDR3 is CASSPLGGNYGYTF. The CDR3, as DNA: TGTGCCAGCAGCCCCTTAGGGGGTAACTATGGCTACACCTTC.

The chain carries TRBV2 and TRBJ2-7; 11 bases are a match to TRBD2. CDR3 length: 14 amino acids. Losses at the gene ends were 6 bases for V and 4 bases for J; bases not matched to a gene: 5. CDR1 and CDR2 (germline): SNHLY, FYNNEI. CDR3 in DNA: TGTGCCAGCAGAGTAGCGGGGGGGAAATACGAGCAGTACTTC. Its protein is CASRVAGGKYEQYF. Full variable domain (rest looked up from reference TRBV2 and TRBJ2-7): EPEVTQTPSHQVTQMGQEVILRCVPISNHLYFYWYRQILGQKVEFLVSFYNNEISEKSEIFDDQFSVERPDGSNFTLKIRSTKLEDSAMYFCASRVAGGKYEQYFGPGTRLTVT.

This chain links TRBV3-1 (or the pseudogene TRBV3-2) with TRBJ2-7, with a weak D call TRBD2 (6 bases). This CDR3 is 12 amino acids long. V lost 3 bases and J 4 bases, leaving 7 bases between the germline ends. Germline V lookup: CDR1 LGHDT, CDR2 YNNKEL (reference sequence). The CDR3, as DNA: TGTGCCAGCAGCCAGGGGGGTTACGAGCAGTACGTC. Translation: CASSQGGYEQYV.

This clone was seen a few times. This chain uses TRBV7-6 with TRBJ2-7; 7 bases fit TRBD2. V trimming: 5 bases; J trimming: 6 bases; junction bases outside the gene matches: 13. Germline CDR1 and CDR2: SGHVS and FNYEAQ. The CDR3 has 15 amino acids. The CDR3 loop reads CASSPFMASGFEQYF. In DNA form, the CDR3 reads TGTGCCAGCAGCCCCTTTATGGCTAGCGGTTTCGAGCAGTACTTC.

This chain connects TRBV5-1 to TRBJ2-1; tentatively, D is TRBD2 (5 bases). V dropped 0 bases and J dropped 0 bases, with 7 bases sitting between them. Germline-derived CDR1 and CDR2 are SGHRS and YFSETQ. The CDR3 runs 15 residues. This CDR3 reads CASSLGLYSYNEQFF. CDR3 sequence (DNA): TGCGCCAGCAGCTTGGGACTATACTCCTACAATGAGCAGTTCTTC.

The chain carries TRBV11-2 and TRBJ2-2; D perhaps matches TRBD2 (6 bases). Trimming removed 5 bases from V and 1 base from J, with 11 bases in between. Germline V gene data show CDR1 as SGHAT and CDR2 as FQNNGV. This CDR3 has 15 amino acids. The CDR3 sequence: CASSAPGLNTGELFF. The CDR3 DNA sequence: TGTGCCAGCAGCGCCCCGGGACTGAACACCGGGGAGCTGTTTTTT.